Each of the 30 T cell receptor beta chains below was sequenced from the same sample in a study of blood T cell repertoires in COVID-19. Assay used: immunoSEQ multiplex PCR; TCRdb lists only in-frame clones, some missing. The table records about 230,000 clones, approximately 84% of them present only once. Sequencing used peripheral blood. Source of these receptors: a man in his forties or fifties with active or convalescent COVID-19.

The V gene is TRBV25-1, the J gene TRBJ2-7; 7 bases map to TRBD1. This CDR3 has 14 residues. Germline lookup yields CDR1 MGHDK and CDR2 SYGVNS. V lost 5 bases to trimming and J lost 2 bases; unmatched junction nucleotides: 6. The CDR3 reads CASSLTGSPYEQYF. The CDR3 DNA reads TGTGCCAGCAGTTTGACAGGGTCCCCCTACGAGCAGTACTTC.

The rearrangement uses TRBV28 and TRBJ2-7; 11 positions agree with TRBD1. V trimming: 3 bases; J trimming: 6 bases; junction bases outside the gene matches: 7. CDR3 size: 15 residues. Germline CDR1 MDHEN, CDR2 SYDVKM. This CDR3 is CASSFPGQGGSEQYF. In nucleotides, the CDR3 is TGTGCCAGCAGTTTCCCGGGACAGGGGGGATCCGAGCAGTACTTC.

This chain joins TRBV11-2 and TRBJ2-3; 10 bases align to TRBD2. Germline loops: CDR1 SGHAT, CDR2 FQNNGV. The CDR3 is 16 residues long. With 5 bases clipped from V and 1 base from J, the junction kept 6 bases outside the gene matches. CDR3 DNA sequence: TGTGCCAGCAGCGTTGCCGGGACTAGCGGCACAGATACGCAGTATTTT. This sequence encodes CASSVAGTSGTDTQYF.

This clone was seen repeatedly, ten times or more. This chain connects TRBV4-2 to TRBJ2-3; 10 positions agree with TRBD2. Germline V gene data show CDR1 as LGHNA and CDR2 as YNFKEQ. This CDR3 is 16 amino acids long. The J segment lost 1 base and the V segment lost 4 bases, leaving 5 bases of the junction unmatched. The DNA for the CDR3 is TGTGCCAGCAGCCCAGAGCGGGGGGGCGGCACAGATACGCAGTATTTT. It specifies CASSPERGGGTDTQYF.

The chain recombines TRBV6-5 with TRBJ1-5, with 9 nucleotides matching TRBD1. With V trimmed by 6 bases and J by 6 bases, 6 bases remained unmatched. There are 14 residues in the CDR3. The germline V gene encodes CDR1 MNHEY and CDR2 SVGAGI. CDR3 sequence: CASRDRGILQPQHF. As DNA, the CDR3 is TGTGCCAGCAGGGACAGGGGAATTCTTCAGCCCCAGCATTTT.

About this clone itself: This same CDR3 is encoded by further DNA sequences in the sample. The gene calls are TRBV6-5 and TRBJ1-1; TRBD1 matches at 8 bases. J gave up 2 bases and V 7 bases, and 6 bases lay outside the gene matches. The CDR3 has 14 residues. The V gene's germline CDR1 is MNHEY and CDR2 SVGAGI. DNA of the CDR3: TGTGCCAGCACCTGGACAGGGATAAACACTGAAGCTTTCTTT. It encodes CASTWTGINTEAFF.

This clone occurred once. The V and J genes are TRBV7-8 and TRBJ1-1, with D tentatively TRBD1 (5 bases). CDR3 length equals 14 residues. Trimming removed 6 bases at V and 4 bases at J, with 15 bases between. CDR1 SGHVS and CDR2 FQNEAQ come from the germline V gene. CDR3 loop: CASRAQELGTEAFF. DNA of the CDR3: TGTGCCAGCAGGGCACAGGAATTGGGCACTGAAGCTTTCTTT.

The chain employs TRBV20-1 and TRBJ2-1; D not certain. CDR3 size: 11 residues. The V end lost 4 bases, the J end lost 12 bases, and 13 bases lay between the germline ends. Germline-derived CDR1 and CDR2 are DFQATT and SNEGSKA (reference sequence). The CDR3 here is CSAIIEIGQFF. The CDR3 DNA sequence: TGCAGTGCTATTATAGAAATCGGGCAGTTCTTC.

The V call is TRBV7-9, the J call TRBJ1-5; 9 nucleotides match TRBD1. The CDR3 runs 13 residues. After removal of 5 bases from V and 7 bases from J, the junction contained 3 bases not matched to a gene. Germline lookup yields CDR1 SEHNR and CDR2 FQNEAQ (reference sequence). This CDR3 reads CASSGDREQPQHF. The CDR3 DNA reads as TGTGCCAGCAGCGGGGACAGGGAACAGCCCCAGCATTTT.

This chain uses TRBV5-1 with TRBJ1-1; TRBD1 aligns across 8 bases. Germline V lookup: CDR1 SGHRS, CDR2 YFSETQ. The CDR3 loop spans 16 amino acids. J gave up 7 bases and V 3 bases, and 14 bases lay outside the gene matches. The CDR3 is CASSSGTGGFSIEAFF. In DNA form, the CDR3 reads TGCGCCAGCAGCTCGGGGACAGGTGGTTTCTCTATTGAAGCTTTCTTT. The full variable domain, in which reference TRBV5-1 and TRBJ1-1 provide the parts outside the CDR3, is KAGVTQTPRYLIKTRGQQVTLSCSPISGHRSVSWYQQTPGQGLQFLFEYFSETQRNKGNFPGRFSGRQFSNSRSEMNVSTLELGDSALYLCASSSGTGGFSIEAFFGQGTRLTVV.

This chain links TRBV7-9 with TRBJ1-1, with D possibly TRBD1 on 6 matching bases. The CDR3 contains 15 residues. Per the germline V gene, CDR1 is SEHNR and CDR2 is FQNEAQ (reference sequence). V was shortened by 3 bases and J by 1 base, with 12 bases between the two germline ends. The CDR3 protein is CASSFTGQSNTEAFF. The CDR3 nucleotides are TGTGCCAGCAGCTTTACCGGACAGTCGAACACTGAAGCTTTCTTT. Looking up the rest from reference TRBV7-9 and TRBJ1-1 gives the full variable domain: DTGVSQNPRHKITKRGQNVTFRCDPISEHNRLYWYRQTLGQGPEFLTYFQNEAQLEKSRLLSDRFSAERPKGSFSTLEIQRTEQGDSAMYLCASSFTGQSNTEAFFGQGTRLTVV.

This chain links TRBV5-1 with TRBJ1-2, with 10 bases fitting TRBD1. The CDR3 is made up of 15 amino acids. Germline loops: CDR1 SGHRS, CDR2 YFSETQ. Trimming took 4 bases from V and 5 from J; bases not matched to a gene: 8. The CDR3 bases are TGCGCCAGCAGCAAAAGACAGGGGGCCGAATATGGCTACACCTTC. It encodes CASSKRQGAEYGYTF.

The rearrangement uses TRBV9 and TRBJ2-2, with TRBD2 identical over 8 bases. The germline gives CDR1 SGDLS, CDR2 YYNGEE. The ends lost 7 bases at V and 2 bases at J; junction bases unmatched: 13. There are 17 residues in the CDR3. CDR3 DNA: TGTGCCAGCGGGGTTTTTGATAGCGGGGCCAACACCGGGGAGCTGTTTTTT. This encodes CASGVFDSGANTGELFF. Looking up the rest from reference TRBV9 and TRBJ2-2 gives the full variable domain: DSGVTQTPKHLITATGQRVTLRCSPRSGDLSVYWYQQSLDQGLQFLIQYYNGEERAKGNILERFSAQQFPDLHSELNLSSLELGDSALYFCASGVFDSGANTGELFFGEGSRLTVL.

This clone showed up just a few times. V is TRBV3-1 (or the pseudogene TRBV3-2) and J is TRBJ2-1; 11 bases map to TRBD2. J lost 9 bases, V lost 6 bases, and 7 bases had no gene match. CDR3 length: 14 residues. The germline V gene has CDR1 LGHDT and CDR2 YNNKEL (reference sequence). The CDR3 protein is CASRPRGLAAEQFF. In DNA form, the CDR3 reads TGTGCCAGCAGGCCACGGGGACTAGCGGCTGAGCAGTTCTTC.

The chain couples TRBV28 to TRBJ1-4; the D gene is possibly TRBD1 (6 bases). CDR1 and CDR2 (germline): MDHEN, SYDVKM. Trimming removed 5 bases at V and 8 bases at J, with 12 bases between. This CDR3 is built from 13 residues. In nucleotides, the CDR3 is TGTGCCAGCAGTAGATCAGGGGTGGAAAAACTGTTTTTT. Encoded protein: CASSRSGVEKLFF. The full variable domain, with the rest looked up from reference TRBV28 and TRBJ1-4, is DVKVTQSSRYLVKRTGEKVFLECVQDMDHENMFWYRQDPGLGLRLIYFSYDVKMKEKGDIPEGYSVSREKKERFSLILESASTNQTSMYLCASSRSGVEKLFFGSGTQLSVL.

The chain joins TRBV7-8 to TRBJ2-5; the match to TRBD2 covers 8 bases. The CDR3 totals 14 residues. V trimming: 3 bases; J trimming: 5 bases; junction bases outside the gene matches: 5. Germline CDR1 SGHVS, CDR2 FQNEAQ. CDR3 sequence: CASSLAGGGETQYF. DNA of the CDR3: TGTGCCAGCAGCTTGGCGGGAGGTGGGGAGACCCAGTACTTC.

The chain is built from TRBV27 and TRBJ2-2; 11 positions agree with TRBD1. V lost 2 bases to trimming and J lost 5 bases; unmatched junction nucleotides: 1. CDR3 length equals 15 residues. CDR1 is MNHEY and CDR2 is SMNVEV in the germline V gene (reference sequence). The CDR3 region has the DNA TGTGCCAGCAGTTTAAGGGACAGGGGGACCGGGGAGCTGTTTTTT. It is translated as CASSLRDRGTGELFF.

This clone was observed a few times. The CDR3: CATSVDRNTEAFF. For the CDR3, the DNA is TGTGCCACCAGTGTGGACAGGAACACTGAAGCTTTCTTT. The chain combines TRBV15 with TRBJ1-1; a possible D gene is TRBD1 (6 bases). CDR1 and CDR2 from the germline V gene are LNHNV and YYDKDF (reference sequence). V gave up 6 bases and J gave up 1 base, with 9 bases separating them. The CDR3 runs to 13 residues.

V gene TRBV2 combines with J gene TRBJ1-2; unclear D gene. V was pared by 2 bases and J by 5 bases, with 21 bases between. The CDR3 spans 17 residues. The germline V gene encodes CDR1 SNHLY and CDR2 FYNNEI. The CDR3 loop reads CASSENPPKALRYGYTF. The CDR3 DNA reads TGTGCCAGCAGTGAAAACCCCCCCAAGGCCTTGCGGTATGGCTACACCTTC.

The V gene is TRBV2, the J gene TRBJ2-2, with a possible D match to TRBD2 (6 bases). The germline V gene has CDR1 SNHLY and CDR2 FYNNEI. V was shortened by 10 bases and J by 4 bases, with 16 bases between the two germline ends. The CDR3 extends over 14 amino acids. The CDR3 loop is CATARGTGTGELFF. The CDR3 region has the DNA TGTGCCACCGCGCGGGGCACTGGCACCGGGGAGCTGTTTTTT.

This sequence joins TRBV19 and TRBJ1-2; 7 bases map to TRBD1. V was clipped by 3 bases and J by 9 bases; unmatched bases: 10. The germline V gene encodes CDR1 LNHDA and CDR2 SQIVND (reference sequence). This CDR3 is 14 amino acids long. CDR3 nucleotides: TGTGCCAGTAGTATCGGGACAGCTGAAAGGAGCTACACCTTC. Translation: CASSIGTAERSYTF.

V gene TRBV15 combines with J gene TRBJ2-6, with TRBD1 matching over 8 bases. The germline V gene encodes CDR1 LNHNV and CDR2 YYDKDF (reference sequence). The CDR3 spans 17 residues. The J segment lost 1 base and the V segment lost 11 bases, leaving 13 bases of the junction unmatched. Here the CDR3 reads CAAETRGRRSGANVLTF. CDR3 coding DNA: TGTGCCGCTGAGACCAGGGGGCGTAGGTCTGGGGCCAACGTCCTGACTTTC. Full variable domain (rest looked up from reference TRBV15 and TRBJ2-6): DAMVIQNPRYQVTQFGKPVTLSCSQTLNHNVMYWYQQKSSQAPKLLFHYYDKDFNNEADTPDNFQSRRPNTSFCFLDIRSPGLGDTAMYLCAAETRGRRSGANVLTFGAGSRLTVL.

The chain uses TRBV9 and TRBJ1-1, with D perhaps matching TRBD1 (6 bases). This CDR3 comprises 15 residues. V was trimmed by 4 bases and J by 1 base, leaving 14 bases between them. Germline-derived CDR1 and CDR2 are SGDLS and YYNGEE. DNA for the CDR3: TGTGCCAGCAGCCCCTCCGGGACACAGAACACTGAAGCTTTCTTT. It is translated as CASSPSGTQNTEAFF. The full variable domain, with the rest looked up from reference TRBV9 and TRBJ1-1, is DSGVTQTPKHLITATGQRVTLRCSPRSGDLSVYWYQQSLDQGLQFLIQYYNGEERAKGNILERFSAQQFPDLHSELNLSSLELGDSALYFCASSPSGTQNTEAFFGQGTRLTVV.

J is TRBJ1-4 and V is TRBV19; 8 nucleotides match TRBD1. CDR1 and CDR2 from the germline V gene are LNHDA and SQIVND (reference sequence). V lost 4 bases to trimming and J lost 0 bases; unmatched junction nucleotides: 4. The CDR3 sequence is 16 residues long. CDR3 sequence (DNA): TGTGCCAGTAGTACCGGACAGGGAGCAACTAATGAAAAACTGTTTTTT. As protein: CASSTGQGATNEKLFF.

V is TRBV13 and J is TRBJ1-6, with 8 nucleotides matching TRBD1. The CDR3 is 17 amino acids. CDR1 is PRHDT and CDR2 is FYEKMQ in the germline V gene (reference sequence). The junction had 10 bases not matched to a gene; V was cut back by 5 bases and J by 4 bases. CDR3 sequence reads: CASSPRTGNVYNSPLHF. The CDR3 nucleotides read TGTGCCAGCAGCCCCCGGACAGGGAATGTTTATAATTCACCCCTCCACTTT.

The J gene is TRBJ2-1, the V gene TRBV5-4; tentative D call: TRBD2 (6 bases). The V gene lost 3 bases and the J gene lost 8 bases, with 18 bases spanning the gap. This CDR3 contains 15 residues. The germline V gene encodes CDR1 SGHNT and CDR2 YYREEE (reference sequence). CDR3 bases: TGTGCCAGCAGCTCTGGAGGGCTGGGGTTCGATGAGCAGTTCTTC. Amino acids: CASSSGGLGFDEQFF.

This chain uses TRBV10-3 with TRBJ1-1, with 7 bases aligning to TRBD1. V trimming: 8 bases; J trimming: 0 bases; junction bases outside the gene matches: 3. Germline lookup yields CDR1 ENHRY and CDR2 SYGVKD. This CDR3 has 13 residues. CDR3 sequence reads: CAIGQGVNTEAFF. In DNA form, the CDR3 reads TGTGCCATCGGGCAGGGGGTGAACACTGAAGCTTTCTTT.

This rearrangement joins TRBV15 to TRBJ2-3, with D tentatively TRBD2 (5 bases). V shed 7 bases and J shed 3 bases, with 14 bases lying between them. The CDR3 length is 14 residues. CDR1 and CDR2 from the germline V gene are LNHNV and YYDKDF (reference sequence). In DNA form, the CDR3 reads TGTGCCACCAAACGGGGTTTCGAGACAGATACGCAGTATTTT. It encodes CATKRGFETDTQYF.

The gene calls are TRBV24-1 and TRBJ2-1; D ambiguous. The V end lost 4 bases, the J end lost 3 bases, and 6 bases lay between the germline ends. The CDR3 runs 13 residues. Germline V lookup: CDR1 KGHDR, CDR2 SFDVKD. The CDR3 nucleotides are TGTGCCACCAGTGACAGCGTCTACAATGAGCAGTTCTTC. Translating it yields CATSDSVYNEQFF.

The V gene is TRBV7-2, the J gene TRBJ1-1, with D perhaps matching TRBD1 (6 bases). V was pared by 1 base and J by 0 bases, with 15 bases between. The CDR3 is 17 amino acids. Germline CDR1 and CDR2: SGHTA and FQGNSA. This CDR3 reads CASSLVVGADVNTEAFF. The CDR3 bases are TGTGCCAGCAGCTTAGTCGTGGGGGCTGACGTGAACACTGAAGCTTTCTTT.